This entry describes one T cell receptor beta chain. Its antigen is not known. The PCR was carried out with 60 Vbeta primers and 13 Jbeta primers. Some clones are missing from TCRdb's copy, which holds only in-frame ones; the method was immunoSEQ multiplex PCR. The table has over 90,000 clones, 76% seen once. V lost 6 bases and J lost 2, with 11 bases in between. Per germline, CDR1 SGHVS and CDR2 FQNEAQ. This CDR3 comprises 15 residues. The entry originates in a study of cytomegalovirus exposure and HLA in healthy donors. Findings and limits, study-wide: Clonal expansion, a later analysis showed, was greater in HLA-associated TCR beta chains than in equally common others. Fewer N-insertions (relative to the approximately 670-donor mean) were reportedly seen in an Asian-associated ancestry cluster in a later analysis. TCR beta chain V- and J-gene trimming was linked, in a later analysis, to a missense variant in DCLRE1C.

The chain couples TRBV7-8 to TRBJ1-6; the D gene is possibly TRBD1 (6 bases). The clonotype comes from a woman under 30 in good health and CMV-seropositive. The specimen was PBMCs. CDR3 amino acids: CASSSQGAYNSPLHF. The CDR3 DNA is TGTGCCAGCAGTTCACAGGGAGCCTATAATTCACCCCTCCACTTT.